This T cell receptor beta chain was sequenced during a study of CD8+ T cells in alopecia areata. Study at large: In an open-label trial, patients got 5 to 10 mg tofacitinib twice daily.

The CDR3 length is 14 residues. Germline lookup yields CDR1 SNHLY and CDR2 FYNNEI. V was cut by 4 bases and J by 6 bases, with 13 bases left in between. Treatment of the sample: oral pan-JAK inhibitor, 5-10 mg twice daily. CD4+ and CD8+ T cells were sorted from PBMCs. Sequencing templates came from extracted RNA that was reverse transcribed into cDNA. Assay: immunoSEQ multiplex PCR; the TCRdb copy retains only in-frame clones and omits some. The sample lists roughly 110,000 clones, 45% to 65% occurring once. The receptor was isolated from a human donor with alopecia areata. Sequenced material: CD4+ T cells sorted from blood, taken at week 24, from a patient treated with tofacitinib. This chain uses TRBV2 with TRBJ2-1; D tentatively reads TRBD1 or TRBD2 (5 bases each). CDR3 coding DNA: TGTGCCAGCAGTGCCATGGGGGTAAGCAATGAGCAGTTCTTC. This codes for CASSAMGVSNEQFF.